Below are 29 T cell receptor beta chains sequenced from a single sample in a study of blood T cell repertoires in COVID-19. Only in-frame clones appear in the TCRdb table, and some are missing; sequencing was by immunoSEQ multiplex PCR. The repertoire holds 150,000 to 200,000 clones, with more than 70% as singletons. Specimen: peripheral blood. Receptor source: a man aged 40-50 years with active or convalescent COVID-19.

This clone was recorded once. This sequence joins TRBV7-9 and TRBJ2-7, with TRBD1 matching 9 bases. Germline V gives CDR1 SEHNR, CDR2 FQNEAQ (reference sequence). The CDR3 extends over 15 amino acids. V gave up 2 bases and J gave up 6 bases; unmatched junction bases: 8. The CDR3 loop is CASSLTGGAGLEQYF. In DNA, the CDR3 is TGTGCCAGCAGCTTAACAGGGGGCGCCGGGCTCGAGCAGTACTTC.

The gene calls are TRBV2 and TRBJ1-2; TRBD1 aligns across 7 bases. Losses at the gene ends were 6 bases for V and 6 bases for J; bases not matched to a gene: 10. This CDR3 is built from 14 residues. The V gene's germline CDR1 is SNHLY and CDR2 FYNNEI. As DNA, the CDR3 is TGTGCCAGCAGCCTACAGGACAGGAACAATGGCTACACCTTC. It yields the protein CASSLQDRNNGYTF.

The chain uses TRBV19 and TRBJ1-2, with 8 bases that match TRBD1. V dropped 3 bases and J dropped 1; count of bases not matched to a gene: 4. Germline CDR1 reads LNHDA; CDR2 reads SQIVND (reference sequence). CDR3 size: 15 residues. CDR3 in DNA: TGTGCCAGTAGTATTCTGGGACAGGTTAACTATGGCTACACCTTC. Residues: CASSILGQVNYGYTF.

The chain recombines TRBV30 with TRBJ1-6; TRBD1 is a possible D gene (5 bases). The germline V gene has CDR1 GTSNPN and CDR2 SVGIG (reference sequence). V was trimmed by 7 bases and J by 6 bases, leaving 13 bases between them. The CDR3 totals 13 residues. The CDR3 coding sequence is TGTGCCTCACATGGCAGGGCTAATTCACCCCTCCACTTT. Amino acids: CASHGRANSPLHF.

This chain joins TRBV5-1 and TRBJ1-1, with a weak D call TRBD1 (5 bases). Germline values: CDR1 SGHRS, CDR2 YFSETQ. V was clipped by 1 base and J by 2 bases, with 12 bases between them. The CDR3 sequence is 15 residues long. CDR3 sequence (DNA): TGCGCCAGCAGCTTGTCACAGGCTAGTAACACTGAAGCTTTCTTT. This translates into CASSLSQASNTEAFF.

In DNA, the CDR3 is TGTGCCAGCTCACCGACCAGGGGGGACTCTGGAAACACCATATATTTT. Translated, it gives CASSPTRGDSGNTIYF. The chain carries TRBV18 and TRBJ1-3; 7 positions agree with TRBD1. V dropped 3 bases and J dropped 0; count of bases not matched to a gene: 5. Germline V gene lookup returns CDR1 KGHSH and CDR2 LQKENI. This CDR3 region has 16 residues.

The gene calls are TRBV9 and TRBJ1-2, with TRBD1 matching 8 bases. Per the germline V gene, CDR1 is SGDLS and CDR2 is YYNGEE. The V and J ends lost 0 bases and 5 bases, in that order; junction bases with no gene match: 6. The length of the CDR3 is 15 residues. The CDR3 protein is CASSVGGTGLYGYTF. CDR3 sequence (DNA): TGTGCCAGCAGCGTAGGGGGGACAGGTCTTTATGGCTACACCTTC. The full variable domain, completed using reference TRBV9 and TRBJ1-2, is DSGVTQTPKHLITATGQRVTLRCSPRSGDLSVYWYQQSLDQGLQFLIQYYNGEERAKGNILERFSAQQFPDLHSELNLSSLELGDSALYFCASSVGGTGLYGYTFGSGTRLTVV.

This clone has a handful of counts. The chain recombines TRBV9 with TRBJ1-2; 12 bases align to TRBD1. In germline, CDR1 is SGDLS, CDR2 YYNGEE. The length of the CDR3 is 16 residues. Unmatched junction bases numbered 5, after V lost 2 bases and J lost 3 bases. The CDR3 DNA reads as TGTGCCAGCAGCGTGGGGACAGGGGGCTTTGACTATGGCTACACCTTC. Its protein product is CASSVGTGGFDYGYTF.

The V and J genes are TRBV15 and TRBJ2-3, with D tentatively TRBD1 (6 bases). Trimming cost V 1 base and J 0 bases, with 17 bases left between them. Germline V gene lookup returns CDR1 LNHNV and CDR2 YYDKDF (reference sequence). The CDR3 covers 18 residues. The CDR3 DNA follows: TGTGCCACCAGCAGAGCAATTATACAAACAGGGAGCACAGATACGCAGTATTTT. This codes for CATSRAIIQTGSTDTQYF. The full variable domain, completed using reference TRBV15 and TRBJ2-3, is DAMVIQNPRYQVTQFGKPVTLSCSQTLNHNVMYWYQQKSSQAPKLLFHYYDKDFNNEADTPDNFQSRRPNTSFCFLDIRSPGLGDTAMYLCATSRAIIQTGSTDTQYFGPGTRLTVL.

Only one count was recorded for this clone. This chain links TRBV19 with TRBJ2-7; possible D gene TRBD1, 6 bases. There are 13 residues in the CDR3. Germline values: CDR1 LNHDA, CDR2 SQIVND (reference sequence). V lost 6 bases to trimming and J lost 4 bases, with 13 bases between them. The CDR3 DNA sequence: TGTGCCAGTAGGGCAGGGGAAGGGTACGAGCAGTACTTC. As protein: CASRAGEGYEQYF.

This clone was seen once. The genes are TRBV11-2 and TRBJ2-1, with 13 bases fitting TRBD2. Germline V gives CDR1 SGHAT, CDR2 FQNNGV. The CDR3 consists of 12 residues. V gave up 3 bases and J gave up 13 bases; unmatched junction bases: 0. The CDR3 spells CASSLGLAGQFF. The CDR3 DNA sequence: TGTGCCAGCAGCTTGGGACTAGCGGGACAGTTCTTC.

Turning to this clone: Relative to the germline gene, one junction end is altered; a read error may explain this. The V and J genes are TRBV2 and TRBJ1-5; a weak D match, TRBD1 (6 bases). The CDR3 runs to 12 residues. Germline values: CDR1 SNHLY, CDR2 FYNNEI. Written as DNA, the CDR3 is TGTGCCAGCAGTGAATTAGGACAGCCCTCCGATTTT. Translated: CASSELGQPSDF.

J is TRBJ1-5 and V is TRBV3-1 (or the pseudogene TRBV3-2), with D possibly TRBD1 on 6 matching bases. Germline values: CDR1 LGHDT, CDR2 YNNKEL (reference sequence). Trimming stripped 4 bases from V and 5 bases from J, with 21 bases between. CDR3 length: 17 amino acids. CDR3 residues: CASSPTDLRDNDQPQHF. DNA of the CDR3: TGTGCCAGCAGCCCAACCGACCTAAGGGACAACGATCAGCCCCAGCATTTT.

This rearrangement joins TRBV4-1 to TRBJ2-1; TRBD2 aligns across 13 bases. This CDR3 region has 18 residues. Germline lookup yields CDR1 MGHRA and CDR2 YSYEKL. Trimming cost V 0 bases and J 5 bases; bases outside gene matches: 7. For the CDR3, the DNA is TGCGCCAGCAGCCAAGAAGGAACTAGCGGGGGGGCCAACAATGAGCAGTTCTTC. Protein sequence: CASSQEGTSGGANNEQFF.

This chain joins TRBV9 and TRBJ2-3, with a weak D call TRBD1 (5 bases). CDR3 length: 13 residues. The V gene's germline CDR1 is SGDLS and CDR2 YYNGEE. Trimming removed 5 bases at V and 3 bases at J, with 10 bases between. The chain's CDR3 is CASSQSGTDTQYF. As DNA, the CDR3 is TGTGCCAGCAGTCAATCAGGGACAGATACGCAGTATTTT.

CDR3 protein: CASSFSRGTDTQYF. CDR3 coding DNA: TGTGCCAGCAGCTTTTCCAGGGGCACAGATACGCAGTATTTT. This chain connects TRBV11-2 to TRBJ2-3; D is perhaps TRBD1 (5 bases). V lost 3 bases, J lost 1 base, and 8 bases lay in between. This CDR3 is built from 14 residues. Per germline, CDR1 SGHAT and CDR2 FQNNGV.

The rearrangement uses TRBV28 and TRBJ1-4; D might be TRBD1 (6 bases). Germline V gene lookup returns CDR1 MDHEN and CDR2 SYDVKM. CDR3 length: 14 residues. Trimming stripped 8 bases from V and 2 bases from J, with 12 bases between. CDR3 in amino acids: CASLSTGTNEKLFF. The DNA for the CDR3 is TGTGCCAGCCTCAGTACAGGGACTAATGAAAAACTGTTTTTT.

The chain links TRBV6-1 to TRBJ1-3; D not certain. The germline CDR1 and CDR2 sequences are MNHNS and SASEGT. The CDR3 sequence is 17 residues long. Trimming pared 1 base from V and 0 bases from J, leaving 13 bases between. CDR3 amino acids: CASSEVVGSSSGNTIYF. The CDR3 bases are TGTGCCAGCAGTGAAGTAGTGGGCTCGAGCTCTGGAAACACCATATATTTT.

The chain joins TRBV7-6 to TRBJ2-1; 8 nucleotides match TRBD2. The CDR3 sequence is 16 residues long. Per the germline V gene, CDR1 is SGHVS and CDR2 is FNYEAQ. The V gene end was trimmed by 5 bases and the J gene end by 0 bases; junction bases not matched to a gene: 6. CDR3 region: CASSLKTSDSYNEQFF. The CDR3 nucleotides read TGTGCCAGCAGCCTGAAGACTAGCGACTCCTACAATGAGCAGTTCTTC.

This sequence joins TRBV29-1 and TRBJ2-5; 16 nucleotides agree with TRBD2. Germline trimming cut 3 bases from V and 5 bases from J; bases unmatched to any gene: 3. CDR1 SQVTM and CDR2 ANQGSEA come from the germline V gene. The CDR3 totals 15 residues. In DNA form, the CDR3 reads TGCAGCGTTGACTCGGGACTAGCGGGGGGGGAGACCCAGTACTTC. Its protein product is CSVDSGLAGGETQYF.

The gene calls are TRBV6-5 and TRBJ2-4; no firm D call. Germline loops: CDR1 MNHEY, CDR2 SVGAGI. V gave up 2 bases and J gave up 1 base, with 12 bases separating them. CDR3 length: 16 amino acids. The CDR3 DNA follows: TGTGCCAGCAGTTACGATCTCTGGGCGGCCAAAAACATTCAGTACTTC. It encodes CASSYDLWAAKNIQYF.

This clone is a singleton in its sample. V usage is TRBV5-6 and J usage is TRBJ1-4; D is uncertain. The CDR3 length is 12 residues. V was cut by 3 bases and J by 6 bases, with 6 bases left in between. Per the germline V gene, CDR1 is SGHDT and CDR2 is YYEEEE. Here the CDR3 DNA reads TGTGCCAGCAGCTCCTCGGATGAAAAACTGTTTTTT. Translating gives CASSSSDEKLFF.

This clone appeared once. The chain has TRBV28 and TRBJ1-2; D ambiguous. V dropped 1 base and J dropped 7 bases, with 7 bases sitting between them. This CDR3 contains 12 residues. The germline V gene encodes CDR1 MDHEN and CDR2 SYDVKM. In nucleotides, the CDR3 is TGTGCCAGCAGTTTATCCGAGTCTGGCTACACCTTC. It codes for CASSLSESGYTF.

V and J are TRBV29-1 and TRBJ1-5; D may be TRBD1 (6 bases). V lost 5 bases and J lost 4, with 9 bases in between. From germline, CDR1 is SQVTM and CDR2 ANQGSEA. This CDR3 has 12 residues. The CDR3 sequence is CSVRTVNQPQHF. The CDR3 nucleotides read TGCAGCGTTCGGACAGTTAATCAGCCCCAGCATTTT.

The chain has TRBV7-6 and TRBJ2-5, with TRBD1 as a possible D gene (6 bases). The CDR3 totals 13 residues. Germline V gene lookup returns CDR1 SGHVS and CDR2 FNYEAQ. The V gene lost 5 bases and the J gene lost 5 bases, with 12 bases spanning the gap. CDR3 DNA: TGTGCCAGCAGCCAAGGTACAGGGGAGACCCAGTACTTC. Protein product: CASSQGTGETQYF.

CDR3 residues: CASSYSGGRLSGELFF. In nucleotides, the CDR3 is TGTGCCAGCAGTTACTCTGGCGGCCGCTTATCCGGGGAGCTGTTTTTT. The gene calls are TRBV6-5 and TRBJ2-2; D is uncertain. Germline V lookup: CDR1 MNHEY, CDR2 SVGAGI. V was pared by 0 bases and J by 6 bases, with 14 bases between. The CDR3 consists of 16 residues.

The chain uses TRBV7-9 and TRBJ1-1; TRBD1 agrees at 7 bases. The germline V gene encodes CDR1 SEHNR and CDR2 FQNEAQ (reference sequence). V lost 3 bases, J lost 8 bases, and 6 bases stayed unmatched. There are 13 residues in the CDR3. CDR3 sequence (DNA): TGTGCCAGCAGCTTCGGGGGACAGATAGAAGCTTTCTTT. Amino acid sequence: CASSFGGQIEAFF. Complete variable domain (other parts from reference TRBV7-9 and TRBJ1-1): DTGVSQNPRHKITKRGQNVTFRCDPISEHNRLYWYRQTLGQGPEFLTYFQNEAQLEKSRLLSDRFSAERPKGSFSTLEIQRTEQGDSAMYLCASSFGGQIEAFFGQGTRLTVV.

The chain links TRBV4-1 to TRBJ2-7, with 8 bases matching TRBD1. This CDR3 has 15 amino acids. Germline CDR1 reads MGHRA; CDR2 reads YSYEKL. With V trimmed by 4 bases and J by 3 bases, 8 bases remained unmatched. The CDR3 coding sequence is TGCGCCAGCAGCCGAGTGACAGGGGCCAGCTACGAGCAGTACTTC. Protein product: CASSRVTGASYEQYF.

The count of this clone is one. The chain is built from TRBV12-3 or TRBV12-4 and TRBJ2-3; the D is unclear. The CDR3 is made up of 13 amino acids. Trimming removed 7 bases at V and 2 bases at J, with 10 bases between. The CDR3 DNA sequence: TGTGCCAGCAACCGCGCGGCCACAGATACGCAGTATTTT. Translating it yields CASNRAATDTQYF.